The next 18 T cell receptor beta chains were all read from a single sample in a study of breast tumors, draining lymph nodes, adjacent tissues. One entry per CDR3 protein, called by TCRdb with MiXCR from the multiplex PCR reads. This sample has more than 200,000 distinct CDR3 sequences, with roughly 32% found just once. Breast cancer patients provided tissue from their axillary draining lymph nodes. Sequencing input: axillary lymph node tissue. The receptors were sampled from a female donor with breast cancer. Some clones in this sample may be carry-over from other donors' samples.

This clonotype came up a few times. A much larger clone sits a single nucleotide away, making a read error possible. J is TRBJ2-7 and V is TRBV11-3; D call uncertain. V was cut by 1 base and J by 4 bases, with 17 bases left in between. The CDR3 contains 16 residues. The germline V gene encodes CDR1 SGHNT and CDR2 YENEEA. The CDR3 loop reads CASSLVLHPEAYEQYF. The CDR3 DNA reads as TGTGCCAGCAGCTTAGTTCTTCACCCAGAGGCATACGAGCAGTACTTC.

Many counts were recorded for this clonotype. The chain uses TRBV12-3 or TRBV12-4 and TRBJ1-2; D is undetermined. Trimming removed 4 bases from V and 8 bases from J, with 17 bases in between. This CDR3 region has 14 residues. CDR3 residues: CASSSTPSSGGYTF. CDR3 DNA sequence: TGTGCCAGCAGTTCCACCCCCTCATCAGGCGGCTACACCTTC.

This clonotype has at least ten counts. This chain connects TRBV24-1 to TRBJ2-1, with 8 nucleotides matching TRBD2. In germline, CDR1 is KGHDR, CDR2 SFDVKD. This CDR3 region has 16 residues. Trimming cost V 4 bases and J 4 bases; bases outside gene matches: 8. The CDR3 region is CATSDPGTRGYNEQFF. The CDR3 coding sequence is TGTGCCACCAGTGACCCCGGGACTAGGGGATACAATGAGCAGTTCTTC.

Of note for this clonotype: Possible read error: a much larger clone is one base away. V is TRBV6-1 and J is TRBJ2-7; 8 bases line up with TRBD2. This CDR3 region has 15 residues. The ends lost 5 bases at V and 5 bases at J; junction bases unmatched: 11. CDR1 MNHNS and CDR2 SASEGT come from the germline V gene. This chain's CDR3 is CASSQLGSGTNEQYF. The CDR3 nucleotides read TGTGCCAGCAGTCAATTGGGTAGCGGGACCAACGAGCAGTACTTC.

This clonotype has more than one count but fewer than ten. V usage is TRBV6-6 and J usage is TRBJ2-2; no clear D. V shed 10 bases and J shed 6 bases, with 3 bases lying between them. Germline CDR1 is MNHNY and CDR2 is SVGAGI (reference sequence). CDR3 length: 9 residues. The CDR3, as DNA: TGTGCCACGTCCGGGGAGCTGTTTTTT. Its translation: CATSGELFF.

This clonotype was seen at least ten times. The chain is built from TRBV9 and TRBJ1-6; D gene uncertain. CDR1 is SGDLS, CDR2 YYNGEE, per germline. V lost 4 bases to trimming and J lost 7 bases, with 9 bases between them. The length of the CDR3 is 13 residues. The CDR3 here is CASSPQENSPLHF. DNA for the CDR3: TGTGCCAGCAGCCCCCAGGAGAATTCACCCCTCCACTTT.

This clonotype has more than one count but fewer than ten. A much larger clone sits a single nucleotide away, making a read error possible. V and J are TRBV11-1 and TRBJ2-1; D is unresolved. Germline V gene sequence: CDR1 SGHAT, CDR2 FQDESV (reference sequence). With 4 bases removed from V and 6 bases from J, the gap between germline ends came to 13 bases. The CDR3 is 14 amino acids. In nucleotides, the CDR3 is TGTGCCAGCAGCTCCTTGGGGTTCTCCAATGAGCAGTTCTTC. This encodes CASSSLGFSNEQFF.

This clonotype occurred once. The junction departs from germline at one end; a sequencing error may be responsible. The chain uses TRBV6-1 and TRBJ1-2; no clear D. The CDR3 is 14 amino acids. Germline CDR1 and CDR2: MNHNS and SASEGT. CDR3 sequence: CAGSHSRGDYGYTF. The CDR3 bases are TGTGCCGGCAGTCACTCTCGGGGTGACTATGGCTACACCTTC.

In this sample, this clonotype turned up many times. The rearrangement joins TRBV7-2 to TRBJ1-2; 10 nucleotides align to TRBD1. This CDR3 is built from 16 residues. Germline V gives CDR1 SGHTA, CDR2 FQGNSA. V gave up 0 bases and J gave up 2 bases; unmatched junction bases: 3. The CDR3 bases are TGTGCCAGCAGCTTAGCGACAGGGGGCGCGAACTATGGCTACACCTTC. Its protein is CASSLATGGANYGYTF.

The chain is built from TRBV19 and TRBJ1-6; TRBD1 matches 9 bases. Germline V lookup: CDR1 LNHDA, CDR2 SQIVND (reference sequence). V trimming: 7 bases; J trimming: 9 bases; junction bases outside the gene matches: 7. CDR3 length: 14 residues. CDR3 sequence (DNA): TGTGCCAGTACAGTGACAGGGGGTACTTCACCCCTCCACTTT. Its translation is CASTVTGGTSPLHF.

Many counts were recorded for this clonotype. The gene calls are TRBV6-1 and TRBJ2-3, with a possible D match to TRBD2 (6 bases). Trimming cost V 4 bases and J 11 bases, with 10 bases left between them. This CDR3 has 11 amino acids. Per germline, CDR1 MNHNS and CDR2 SASEGT. CDR3: CASSGRDWQYF. As DNA, the CDR3 is TGTGCCAGCAGTGGCCGGGACTGGCAGTATTTT.

This clonotype appeared many times. The chain uses TRBV19 and TRBJ2-5, with 8 bases lining up with TRBD1. The germline gives CDR1 LNHDA, CDR2 SQIVND (reference sequence). This CDR3 comprises 13 residues. The V and J ends lost 5 bases and 4 bases, in that order; junction bases with no gene match: 3. For the CDR3, the DNA is TGTGCCAGTAGTCGACAGGGGCGAGAGACCCAGTACTTC. As protein: CASSRQGRETQYF.

The rearrangement uses TRBV15 and TRBJ1-5, with a weak D call TRBD1 (6 bases). The germline V and J ends were trimmed by 1 base and 1 base, with 11 bases remaining between them. Per germline, CDR1 LNHNV and CDR2 YYDKDF (reference sequence). The CDR3 totals 16 residues. Here the CDR3 reads CATSRGGGWSNQPQHF. DNA of the CDR3: TGTGCCACCAGCAGAGGTGGGGGCTGGAGCAATCAGCCCCAGCATTTT.

This clonotype was observed a few times. V usage is TRBV15 and J usage is TRBJ1-2; D might be TRBD1 (5 bases). The V gene's germline CDR1 is LNHNV and CDR2 YYDKDF (reference sequence). The CDR3 sequence is 15 residues long. V was clipped by 0 bases and J by 8 bases, with 16 bases between them. In nucleotides, the CDR3 is TGTGCCACCAGCAGAGAGAACGAGGGGTGGAGCGGCTACACCTTC. The encoded protein is CATSRENEGWSGYTF.

The chain carries TRBV7-6 and TRBJ2-1, with 7 bases lining up with TRBD1. Germline lookup yields CDR1 SGHVS and CDR2 FNYEAQ. V dropped 8 bases and J dropped 3; count of bases not matched to a gene: 7. CDR3 length equals 14 residues. CDR3 region: CASAPTGLYNEQFF. The DNA of the CDR3 is TGTGCCAGCGCCCCGACAGGGCTCTACAATGAGCAGTTCTTC.

This clonotype was seen at least ten times. This chain's CDR3 is CASSQEGGRGDTQYF. CDR3 sequence (DNA): TGTGCCAGCAGCCAAGAAGGTGGGAGAGGGGATACGCAGTATTTT. This rearrangement joins TRBV3-1 to TRBJ2-3; maybe TRBD2 (5 bases). The V gene lost 0 bases and the J gene lost 6 bases, with 13 bases spanning the gap. The CDR3 contains 15 residues. The germline gives CDR1 LGHDT, CDR2 YNNKEL (reference sequence).

This clonotype was seen ten or more times. This chain connects TRBV20-1 to TRBJ2-7, with TRBD1 matching over 7 bases. Trimming at V came to 6 bases and at J to 4 bases, leaving 6 bases not matched to a gene. CDR3 length: 12 residues. Germline values: CDR1 DFQATT, CDR2 SNEGSKA (reference sequence). The CDR3, as DNA: TGCAGTGCGGCGACAGGGCCTTACGAGCAGTACTTC. The encoded protein is CSAATGPYEQYF.

This clonotype was observed a handful of times. The genes are TRBV27 and TRBJ2-6, with 9 bases lining up with TRBD2. Germline trimming cut 5 bases from V and 2 bases from J; bases unmatched to any gene: 10. CDR1 is MNHEY, CDR2 SMNVEV, per germline (reference sequence). This CDR3 region has 18 residues. Written as DNA, the CDR3 is TGTGCCAGCAGTCTCCCGGTAGCTAGCGGGACTGGGGCCAACGTCCTGACTTTC. As protein: CASSLPVASGTGANVLTF.